This T cell receptor beta chain derives from a study of shared clonotypes between healthy human individuals (dated by TCRdb to the early 2020s). About the study as a whole: The cohort comprised two women and three men aged 18 to 49 years. For each donor, CD4 naive and CD4 memory were each run on three plates, CD8 naive on two plates, and CD8 memory on one plate. The study deeply sequenced blood TCR repertoires of five healthy adults to estimate repertoire size and the extent of clonotype sharing between individuals. Libraries were prepared and TCR repertoires were sequenced by different laboratories using diverse techniques, in order to increase sequencing depth and limit assay-specific biases. Between about 0.8 and 9.5 billion PBMCs per donor were obtained by leukapheresis. Beyond this particular receptor, the publication reports: Approximately 5% of naive CD4, 3.5% of naive CD8, approximately 2.2% of memory CD4, and 0.4% of memory CD8 clonotypes were shared across several donors. Pairwise subsampling indicated that sequencing depth was expected to affect the degree of clonotype sharing among donors. Clonotypes shared by all four sorted-subset donors showed higher generation probabilities than non-shared clonotypes. Incomplete sequencing was indicated by rarefaction of sorted-subset datasets, despite the large sequencing depth. Only blood was sampled, and tissue TCR repertoires likely differ from those in blood. The small number of donors limited the genetic and exposure-history diversity represented. Naive subsets generally had larger estimated clonotype richness than memory subsets did.

In the case of this clone: Its target antigen remains unknown. No base quality values were provided; no much bigger clone lies one nucleotide off.

The CDR3 goes from the cysteine to the phenylalanine over 14 residues. Left in the record is the CDR3 DNA by itself, 42 bases read in frame from the first base. Sequences SGDLS (CDR1) and YYNGEE (CDR2) are obtained from the germline V gene. V lost 1 base and J lost 6 bases; the stretch between them is 10 bases long. Healthy HIV-negative adults with no recently reported acute infections or vaccinations were included as donors. Only Caucasian adults living in Nashville, Tennessee, USA were represented among the donors. CD4+ T cells were enriched by magnetic negative selection, after which naive cells were positively selected on CD45RA and the negative fraction was taken as the memory subset. After blood collection by leukapheresis, PBMCs were isolated using Ficoll-Histopaque density gradient centrifugation and then cryopreserved in the vapor phase of liquid nitrogen. Analytical flow cytometry was used to check the purity and quantity of each magnetically sorted T cell population. From each sorted fraction, genomic DNA was isolated and quantified by UV absorbance on a Nanodrop 2000c.

TCR CDR3 regions were amplified from genomic DNA by multiplex PCR using the deep immunoSEQ assay. Genomic DNA extracted from each cell subset was distributed evenly over all wells of several immunoSEQ 96-well plates, and each plate served as one replicate. For sorted subsets, each replicate PCR was loaded with roughly 190 ng genomic DNA, equivalent to 25,000 to 35,000 T cell genomes. Purified libraries were quantified with a Qubit 3.0 fluorometer, sized on a Bioanalyzer 2100, and re-quantified with the KAPA Library Quantification kit. Each immunoSEQ 96-well plate was sequenced on its own single-read 150-cycle Illumina NextSeq 550 flow cell. In the paper's pipeline: The immunoSEQ output contained only junctional sequences without quality scores, so filtering could not match that applied to full-length reads. Sequences were annotated with PyIR, a Python wrapper for IgBLAST v1.9, using IMGT germline references to assign V/J genes and CDR3. Reads were filtered out if the reads had weak V/J assignments (E-value above 1e-6), no CDR3, stop codons, out-of-frame junctions, or ambiguous translated residues. V3J clonotypes were defined as sequences sharing the same inferred V gene, J gene, and CDR3 amino acid sequence. Percentage overlap between repertoires was computed as shared unique clonotypes divided by the size of the smaller repertoire. Three approaches were used to assess repertoire richness: RTK rarefaction, the Chao1 estimator, and Recon v2.1 estimates of unobserved clonotypes. OLGA was used to compute generation probabilities for all TCRbeta clonotypes that the gDNA method yielded from a handful of donors. As stored in TCRdb, this immuneACCESS dataset retains in-frame rearrangements with V and J assigned. A fraction of the clones does not appear; measured against another copy, unresolved V genes explain less than half of the discrepancy, and the remainder lacks a known reason. V and J calls plus clone size are reproduced from that table; the DNA served to infer D and trimming. The sample profile shows about 1.5 million clones; around 97% of them were found once. The top ten hold about 1% of the sample.

The sequencing input was naive CD4+ T cells sorted from blood. The cell subset or site label corresponds to: CD45RA+ positively selected. The chain couples TRBV9 to TRBJ2-2; the D gene remains uncertain. The receptor's source is a man aged 25 to 40 in good health. The DNA reads as follows: TGTGCCAGCAGCGTACTTGGCGATCCCGGGGAGCTGTTTTTT. Translated, this is CASSVLGDPGELFF.